Listed here is a single T cell receptor (beta chain). This entry belongs to a study of control samples from healthy donors and cancer patients. Only in-frame clones appear in the TCRdb table, and some are missing; sequencing was by immunoSEQ multiplex PCR. The repertoire holds tens of thousands of clones, with more than 90% as singletons. The germline CDR1 and CDR2 sequences are SGHNT and YYREEE (reference sequence). The CDR3 is 14 amino acids. V shed 4 bases, J shed 5 bases, and the junction held 8 bases outside the gene matches. The sequence was collected from a man aged 40-49 years with colorectal cancer. The sample comprised PBMCs. This chain links TRBV5-4 with TRBJ2-7, with 8 bases aligning to TRBD1. In DNA, the CDR3 is TGTGCCAGCAGCGGCGGACAGGGAATCGACGAGCAGTACTTC. Translating it yields CASSGGQGIDEQYF. Using reference TRBV5-4 and TRBJ2-7 for the parts outside the CDR3, the full variable domain is ETGVTQSPTHLIKTRGQQVTLRCSSQSGHNTVSWYQQALGQGPQFIFQYYREEENGRGNFPPRFSGLQFPNYSSELNVNALELDDSALYLCASSGGQGIDEQYFGPGTRLTVT.